This T cell receptor beta chain is from a study of blood T cell repertoires in COVID-19. The CDR3 has 12 amino acids. V dropped 4 bases and J dropped 6; count of bases not matched to a gene: 1. Germline V gene data show CDR1 as SEHNR and CDR2 as FQNEAQ (reference sequence). Only in-frame clones appear in the TCRdb table, and some are missing; sequencing was by immunoSEQ multiplex PCR. The sample contains under 100,000 clones, around 90% of which appear only once. The chain employs TRBV7-9 and TRBJ1-1; 8 bases map to TRBD1. This receptor was obtained from a woman between 70 and 85 years old with acute or convalescent COVID-19. Sequencing was performed on peripheral blood. The CDR3 spells CASSWTGPEAFF. The CDR3, as DNA: TGTGCCAGCAGCTGGACAGGGCCTGAAGCTTTCTTT.